Following are 31 T cell receptor beta chains from one sample sequenced in a study of shared T cell receptors in the human thymus (dated by TCRdb to about 2021). Libraries were constructed by the immunoSEQ multiplex PCR assay. The table comes from immuneACCESS by way of TCRdb, which keeps in-frame sequences with V and J called. Part of the clones is missing from these tables; in studies checked, under half for an unresolved V gene and the rest for unknown reasons. This sample comprises 600,000 to 900,000 clones, approximately 85% of them detected only once. The top ten hold roughly 0.01% of the sample. The same data also went into a second study, on human thymus T cells.

The sequenced sample was thymocytes. Receptors were obtained from a girl younger than two with a congenital heart defect. Donor details come from another sample of the same person, matched by shared clones.

This chain joins TRBV9 and TRBJ2-5, with 11 nucleotides matching TRBD2. CDR1 is SGDLS, CDR2 YYNGEE, per germline. The CDR3 is made up of 17 amino acids. V gave up 0 bases and J gave up 5 bases; unmatched junction bases: 9. The chain's CDR3 is CASSVDPIAGGRETQYF. The CDR3 DNA is TGTGCCAGCAGCGTAGACCCCATAGCGGGGGGGCGCGAGACCCAGTACTTC. Filled out from reference TRBV9 and TRBJ2-5, the complete variable domain reads DSGVTQTPKHLITATGQRVTLRCSPRSGDLSVYWYQQSLDQGLQFLIQYYNGEERAKGNILERFSAQQFPDLHSELNLSSLELGDSALYFCASSVDPIAGGRETQYFGPGTRLLVL.

The V gene is TRBV4-1, the J gene TRBJ2-1; the D gene is possibly TRBD2 (6 bases). The V end lost 4 bases, the J end lost 0 bases, and 10 bases lay between the germline ends. This CDR3 is built from 15 residues. Germline V lookup: CDR1 MGHRA, CDR2 YSYEKL. The CDR3 DNA reads TGCGCCAGCAGCCCCCGGGAGAGCTCCTACAATGAGCAGTTCTTC. Its translation: CASSPRESSYNEQFF.

Here the CDR3 reads CASSYKSAGLEREAFF. CDR3 bases: TGTGCCAGCAGCTACAAATCCGCGGGTCTTGAACGTGAAGCTTTCTTT. This sequence joins TRBV7-8 and TRBJ1-1; D remains unclear. Trimming pared 4 bases from V and 7 bases from J, leaving 22 bases between. This CDR3 has 16 amino acids. Germline CDR1 is SGHVS and CDR2 is FQNEAQ.

This clone was observed a few times. The chain combines TRBV13 with TRBJ2-7, with a tentative D call TRBD1 (6 bases). CDR1 and CDR2 from the germline V gene are PRHDT and FYEKMQ (reference sequence). CDR3 length: 15 residues. V was shortened by 5 bases and J by 5 bases, with 19 bases between the two germline ends. The CDR3 region is CASSLTERQENEQYF. The DNA for the CDR3 is TGTGCCAGCAGCCTAACCGAAAGACAGGAGAACGAGCAGTACTTC.

The chain couples TRBV30 to TRBJ1-1; TRBD1 matches 9 bases. Germline CDR1 is GTSNPN and CDR2 is SVGIG (reference sequence). After removal of 0 bases from V and 3 bases from J, the junction contained 11 bases not matched to a gene. There are 17 residues in the CDR3. CDR3 nucleotides: TGTGCCTGGAGTGTATTCGGGACAGGGTGGGGGGACACTGAAGCTTTCTTT. Amino acids: CAWSVFGTGWGDTEAFF.

This clone occurred a few times. The chain uses TRBV5-1 and TRBJ1-4; 9 positions match TRBD1. Trimming at V came to 7 bases and at J to 0 bases, leaving 16 bases not matched to a gene. Germline V lookup: CDR1 SGHRS, CDR2 YFSETQ. This CDR3 spans 19 amino acids. This CDR3 is CASAEGRDRAYATNEKLFF. In nucleotides, the CDR3 is TGCGCCAGCGCAGAGGGTAGGGACAGGGCTTATGCAACTAATGAAAAACTGTTTTTT.

A single count supports this clone. This chain joins TRBV28 and TRBJ1-2, with 7 nucleotides matching TRBD1. CDR1 is MDHEN and CDR2 is SYDVKM in the germline V gene. The CDR3 has 13 residues. V trimming: 5 bases; J trimming: 3 bases; junction bases outside the gene matches: 3. This CDR3 reads CASSPTGYYGYTF. CDR3 sequence (DNA): TGTGCCAGCAGTCCGACAGGGTACTATGGCTACACCTTC.

This clone has a single count. The J gene is TRBJ1-2, the V gene TRBV19; D might be TRBD1 (5 bases). V was clipped by 5 bases and J by 0 bases, with 13 bases between them. From germline, CDR1 is LNHDA and CDR2 SQIVND (reference sequence). The CDR3 spans 15 residues. For the CDR3, the DNA is TGTGCCAGTAGTCCACCCAGGGCTACTAACTATGGCTACACCTTC. Translation: CASSPPRATNYGYTF.

V usage is TRBV27 and J usage is TRBJ2-1, with D possibly TRBD1 on 5 matching bases. The CDR3 sequence is 14 residues long. Trimming stripped 5 bases from V and 1 base from J, with 9 bases between. Germline V lookup: CDR1 MNHEY, CDR2 SMNVEV (reference sequence). CDR3 bases: TGTGCCAGCAGTAAGCAGGGATCCTACAATGAGCAGTTCTTC. This sequence encodes CASSKQGSYNEQFF.

The chain uses TRBV14 and TRBJ2-7; 7 bases map to TRBD1. The germline CDR1 and CDR2 sequences are SGHDN and FVKESK. After removal of 0 bases from V and 4 bases from J, the junction contained 12 bases not matched to a gene. The CDR3 contains 17 residues. The CDR3 here is CASSQDRRGKARYEQYF. The CDR3 nucleotides are TGTGCCAGCAGCCAAGATCGCAGGGGGAAGGCCAGATACGAGCAGTACTTC.

The rearrangement uses TRBV10-3 and TRBJ1-5; maybe TRBD1 (6 bases). This CDR3 contains 13 residues. Trimming removed 6 bases at V and 2 bases at J, with 8 bases between. Germline V gene lookup returns CDR1 ENHRY and CDR2 SYGVKD. CDR3 protein: CAIRGAGNQPQHF. The CDR3 DNA is TGTGCCATCAGGGGGGCCGGCAATCAGCCCCAGCATTTT.

This clone has a single count. The chain links TRBV10-3 to TRBJ1-1; D is ambiguous. CDR3 length: 13 residues. The V end was cut by 7 bases, the J end by 7 bases, with 16 bases between. Germline V gene lookup returns CDR1 ENHRY and CDR2 SYGVKD. CDR3 residues: CAIMAPLAVEAFF. In DNA, the CDR3 is TGTGCCATCATGGCCCCGCTTGCAGTTGAAGCTTTCTTT.

The table lists this clone with a few counts. V is TRBV6-5 and J is TRBJ2-3; a possible D gene is TRBD2 (6 bases). Trimming shortened V by 0 bases and J by 2 bases, and 12 bases separated the two germline ends. CDR1 is MNHEY, CDR2 SVGAGI, per germline. The CDR3 is made up of 16 amino acids. The CDR3 loop reads CASSYSGGRATDTQYF. The CDR3 DNA follows: TGTGCCAGCAGTTACTCGGGGGGTAGGGCCACAGATACGCAGTATTTT.

The chain has TRBV28 and TRBJ1-4; D possibly corresponds to TRBD1 (5 bases). V lost 4 bases to trimming and J lost 4 bases, with 13 bases between them. This CDR3 has 15 amino acids. Germline CDR1 MDHEN, CDR2 SYDVKM. The CDR3 reads CASSWTRNHNEKLFF. The CDR3, as DNA: TGTGCCAGCAGTTGGACACGGAACCATAATGAAAAACTGTTTTTT.

This chain connects TRBV21-1 to TRBJ1-4; the D segment call TRBD1 is taken from the table without a DNA check. TRBV21-1 is tagged as a pseudogene. The CDR3 loop spans 15 amino acids. The CDR3 DNA reads as TGTGCCAGCAACTCAGGACAGGGCCTTAATGAAAAACTGTTTTTT. Residues: CASNSGQGLNEKLFF.

The rearrangement joins TRBV15 to TRBJ1-2, with a weak D call TRBD1 (6 bases). Germline CDR1 LNHNV, CDR2 YYDKDF (reference sequence). The CDR3 extends over 17 amino acids. Trimming left V 3 bases short and J 1 base short, with 18 bases between. The CDR3: CATSRGTGRRLNYGYTF. Here the CDR3 DNA reads TGTGCCACCAGCAGGGGCACAGGGCGACGTCTTAACTATGGCTACACCTTC. Full variable domain (remainder filled in from reference TRBV15 and TRBJ1-2): DAMVIQNPRYQVTQFGKPVTLSCSQTLNHNVMYWYQQKSSQAPKLLFHYYDKDFNNEADTPDNFQSRRPNTSFCFLDIRSPGLGDTAMYLCATSRGTGRRLNYGYTFGSGTRLTVV.

The chain combines TRBV4-1 with TRBJ1-2, with 7 bases matching TRBD1. The CDR3 is 16 residues long. The germline V gene encodes CDR1 MGHRA and CDR2 YSYEKL. The V and J ends lost 4 bases and 4 bases, in that order; junction bases with no gene match: 12. CDR3 nucleotide sequence: TGCGCCAGCAGCCCGACAGCGACAGGGAGTATCTATGGCTACACCTTC. This sequence encodes CASSPTATGSIYGYTF.

The V gene is TRBV6-5, the J gene TRBJ1-2, with D unclear. Germline loops: CDR1 MNHEY, CDR2 SVGAGI. The CDR3 has 15 residues. V was trimmed by 0 bases and J by 3 bases, leaving 11 bases between them. The CDR3 reads CASSYSSPEDYGYTF. CDR3 sequence (DNA): TGTGCCAGCAGTTACTCGTCTCCAGAAGACTATGGCTACACCTTC.

The chain is built from TRBV7-2 and TRBJ2-1; 9 bases match TRBD2. V shed 1 base, J shed 4 bases, and the junction held 5 bases outside the gene matches. The CDR3 runs 16 residues. The germline V gene has CDR1 SGHTA and CDR2 FQGNSA. The CDR3 region is CASSLVLAGVYNEQFF. CDR3 DNA sequence: TGTGCCAGCAGCTTAGTCTTAGCGGGGGTATACAATGAGCAGTTCTTC.

The chain combines TRBV5-1 with TRBJ2-2; TRBD2 matches 7 bases. Germline V gene data show CDR1 as SGHRS and CDR2 as YFSETQ. V gave up 0 bases and J gave up 3 bases; unmatched junction bases: 14. The CDR3 spans 19 residues. The CDR3 bases are TGCGCCAGCAGCTTGGCCAGAGCGGGACCCAGGCCGGACACCGGGGAGCTGTTTTTT. Amino acid sequence: CASSLARAGPRPDTGELFF.

This sequence joins TRBV29-1 and TRBJ1-5; D is perhaps TRBD1 (5 bases). V lost 6 bases and J lost 0, with 12 bases in between. The CDR3 is made up of 14 amino acids. CDR1 SQVTM and CDR2 ANQGSEA come from the germline V gene. The CDR3 DNA sequence: TGCAGCGTCAAGACAGATCATAGCAATCAGCCCCAGCATTTT. The encoded protein is CSVKTDHSNQPQHF.

This sequence joins TRBV6-6 and TRBJ2-7; 11 nucleotides match TRBD2. The CDR3 contains 16 residues. V dropped 10 bases and J dropped 3; count of bases not matched to a gene: 14. CDR1 and CDR2 (germline): MNHNY, SVGAGI (reference sequence). This CDR3 reads CATITELAGVVYEQYF. The CDR3 bases are TGTGCCACCATCACAGAACTAGCGGGGGTCGTCTACGAGCAGTACTTC.

This chain uses TRBV6-1 with TRBJ1-5, with D maybe TRBD1 (5 bases). CDR1 and CDR2 from the germline V gene are MNHNS and SASEGT. The CDR3 sequence is 15 residues long. V was cut by 2 bases and J by 0 bases, with 8 bases left in between. The CDR3 nucleotides read TGTGCCAGCAGTGAAAGGGGTTATAGCAATCAGCCCCAGCATTTT. It translates to CASSERGYSNQPQHF.

The chain links TRBV5-1 to TRBJ1-1, with 9 bases matching TRBD1. Trimming cost V 3 bases and J 0 bases; bases outside gene matches: 15. Germline lookup yields CDR1 SGHRS and CDR2 YFSETQ. This CDR3 is 19 amino acids long. CDR3 amino acids: CASSSDREGQGSVNTEAFF. The CDR3 bases are TGCGCCAGCAGCTCCGATCGGGAGGGACAGGGTTCTGTGAACACTGAAGCTTTCTTT.

The rearrangement joins TRBV10-3 to TRBJ1-5; D perhaps matches TRBD1 (6 bases). CDR3 length equals 17 residues. Between the trimmed V and J ends, which lost 0 bases and 5 bases, there was a span of 17 bases. Per germline, CDR1 ENHRY and CDR2 SYGVKD. The CDR3 bases are TGTGCCATCAGTGAGTCTTTGACGGGGGGCAGGCATCAGCCCCAGCATTTT. Protein: CAISESLTGGRHQPQHF.

The V call is TRBV4-3, the J call TRBJ2-5; 11 bases are a match to TRBD2. This CDR3 contains 18 residues. Trimming cost V 2 bases and J 3 bases; bases outside gene matches: 11. The germline V gene has CDR1 LGHNA and CDR2 YSLEER. The CDR3 here is CASSQRMGLAGGKETQYF. The DNA for the CDR3 is TGCGCCAGCAGCCAACGCATGGGGCTAGCGGGGGGAAAAGAGACCCAGTACTTC.

This clone has only a few counts. The V call is TRBV27, the J call TRBJ2-3; 8 bases are a match to TRBD2. The CDR3 is 15 residues long. Germline V gene sequence: CDR1 MNHEY, CDR2 SMNVEV (reference sequence). The V and J ends lost 4 bases and 0 bases, in that order; junction bases with no gene match: 3. CDR3 in DNA: TGTGCCAGCAGTTCCCAGCGGGGGAGCACAGATACGCAGTATTTT. The encoded protein is CASSSQRGSTDTQYF.

This clone has a handful of counts. The V call is TRBV13, the J call TRBJ2-5; TRBD2 agrees at 9 bases. Trimming removed 5 bases from V and 6 bases from J; junction bases left unmatched: 13. Germline lookup yields CDR1 PRHDT and CDR2 FYEKMQ (reference sequence). This CDR3 is 16 amino acids long. CDR3 DNA sequence: TGTGCCAGCAGCCCTTCGGCGGGGGGGCTTGAGAAGACCCAGTACTTC. Translation gives CASSPSAGGLEKTQYF. Supplemented by reference TRBV13 and TRBJ2-5, the full variable domain reads AAGVIQSPRHLIKEKRETATLKCYPIPRHDTVYWYQQGPGQDPQFLISFYEKMQSDKGSIPDRFSAQQFSDYHSELNMSSLELGDSALYFCASSPSAGGLEKTQYFGPGTRLLVL.

J is TRBJ2-5 and V is TRBV4-1; 13 bases match TRBD2. The CDR3 sequence is 20 residues long. CDR1 is MGHRA, CDR2 YSYEKL, per germline. Trimming cost V 2 bases and J 5 bases; bases outside gene matches: 17. CDR3 residues: CASSQSLLGGTSGEGETQYF. CDR3 bases: TGCGCCAGCAGCCAATCCCTACTCGGAGGGACTAGCGGGGAGGGTGAGACCCAGTACTTC.

The J gene is TRBJ2-1, the V gene TRBV19, with a tentative D call TRBD2 (7 bases). CDR3 size: 16 residues. The V and J ends lost 9 bases and 0 bases respectively, with 18 bases between them. The germline gives CDR1 LNHDA, CDR2 SQIVND (reference sequence). The DNA of the CDR3 is TGTGCCAGAGGCGGCGGGGGCCTTATCTCCTACAATGAGCAGTTCTTC. This sequence encodes CARGGGGLISYNEQFF.

This sequence joins TRBV11-2 and TRBJ1-2; TRBD1 is a possible D gene (6 bases). V lost 5 bases, J lost 8 bases, and 12 bases lay in between. Germline values: CDR1 SGHAT, CDR2 FQNNGV. This CDR3 comprises 12 residues. CDR3 loop: CASSPRGGGYTF. The DNA of the CDR3 is TGTGCCAGCAGCCCCCGGGGGGGCGGCTACACCTTC. The variable domain in full, completed from reference TRBV11-2 and TRBJ1-2, reads EAGVAQSPRYKIIEKRQSVAFWCNPISGHATLYWYQQILGQGPKLLIQFQNNGVVDDSQLPKDRFSAERLKGVDSTLKIQPAKLEDSAVYLCASSPRGGGYTFGSGTRLTVV.